This TCR beta chain derives from a study of blood T cell repertoires in COVID-19. Study at large: Italy, Spain and the United States were the sources of the convalescent and acute COVID-19 samples.

This table comes from immunoSEQ multiplex PCR, and its TCRdb copy is limited to in-frame clones, with some not included. The profile shows 80,000 to 95,000 clones, approximately 80% of them singletons. Sequenced: peripheral blood. The source of this sequence is a man older than 75 with COVID-19, enrolled during active disease.

The CDR3, as DNA: TGTGCCAGCAGCTTTGCGGGGGCCCACGAGCAGTACTTC. Amino acids: CASSFAGAHEQYF. The chain employs TRBV7-8 and TRBJ2-7; D possibly corresponds to TRBD2 (7 bases). The germline gives CDR1 SGHVS, CDR2 FQNEAQ. Trimming removed 3 bases from V and 5 bases from J, with 11 bases in between. The CDR3 length is 13 residues.